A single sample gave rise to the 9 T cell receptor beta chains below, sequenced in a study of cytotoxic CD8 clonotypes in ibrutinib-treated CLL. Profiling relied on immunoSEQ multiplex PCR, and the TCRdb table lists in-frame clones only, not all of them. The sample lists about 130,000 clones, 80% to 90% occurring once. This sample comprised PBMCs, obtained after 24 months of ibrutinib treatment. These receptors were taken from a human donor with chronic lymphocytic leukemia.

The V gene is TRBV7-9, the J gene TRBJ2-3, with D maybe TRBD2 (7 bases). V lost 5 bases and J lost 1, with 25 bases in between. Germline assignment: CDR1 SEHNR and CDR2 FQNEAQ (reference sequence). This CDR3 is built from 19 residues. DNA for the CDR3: TGTGCCAGCAGCAACTTGGGGGGGCGGCCGGCTAGGGGCACAGATACGCAGTATTTT. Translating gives CASSNLGGRPARGTDTQYF.

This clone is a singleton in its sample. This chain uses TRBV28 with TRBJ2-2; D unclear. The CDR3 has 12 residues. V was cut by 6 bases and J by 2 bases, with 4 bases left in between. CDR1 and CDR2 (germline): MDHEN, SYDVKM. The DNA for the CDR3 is TGTGCCAGCAGCACAAACACCGGGGAGCTGTTTTTT. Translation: CASSTNTGELFF.

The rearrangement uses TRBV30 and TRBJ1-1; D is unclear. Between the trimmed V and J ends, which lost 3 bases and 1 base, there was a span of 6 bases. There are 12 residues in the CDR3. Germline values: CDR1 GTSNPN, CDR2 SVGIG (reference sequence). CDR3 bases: TGTGCCTGGAGATTAGAGAACACTGAAGCTTTCTTT. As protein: CAWRLENTEAFF.

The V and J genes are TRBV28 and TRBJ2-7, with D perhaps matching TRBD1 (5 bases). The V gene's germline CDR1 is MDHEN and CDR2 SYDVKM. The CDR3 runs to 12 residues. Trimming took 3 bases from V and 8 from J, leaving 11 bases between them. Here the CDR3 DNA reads TGTGCCAGCAGTTTGTACAGGATAAAGCAGTACTTC. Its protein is CASSLYRIKQYF.

CDR3 sequence: CASSLAPGRTEAFF. CDR3 coding DNA: TGTGCCAGCAGCTTAGCACCGGGTCGAACTGAAGCTTTCTTT. J is TRBJ1-1 and V is TRBV7-8, with D uncertain. The CDR3 covers 14 residues. V was trimmed by 0 bases and J by 5 bases, leaving 10 bases between them. The germline CDR1 and CDR2 sequences are SGHVS and FQNEAQ.

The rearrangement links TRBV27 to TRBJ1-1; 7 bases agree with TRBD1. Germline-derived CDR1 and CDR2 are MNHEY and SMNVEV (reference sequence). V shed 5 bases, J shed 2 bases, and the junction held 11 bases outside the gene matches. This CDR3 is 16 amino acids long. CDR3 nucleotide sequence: TGTGCCAGCAGTATAGATCCGGGACAGAAAAACACTGAAGCTTTCTTT. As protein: CASSIDPGQKNTEAFF.

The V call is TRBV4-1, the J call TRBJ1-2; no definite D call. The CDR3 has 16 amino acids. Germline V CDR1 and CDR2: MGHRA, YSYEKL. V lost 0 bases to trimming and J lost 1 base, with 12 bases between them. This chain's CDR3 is CASSQDGEEINYGYTF. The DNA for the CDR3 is TGCGCCAGCAGCCAAGATGGGGAGGAGATTAACTATGGCTACACCTTC.

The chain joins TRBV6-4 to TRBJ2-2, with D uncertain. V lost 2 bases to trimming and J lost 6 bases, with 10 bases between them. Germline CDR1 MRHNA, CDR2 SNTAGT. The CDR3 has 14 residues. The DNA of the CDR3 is TGTGCCAGCAGTGACGGCGCAGTCCCCGGGGAGCTGTTTTTT. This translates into CASSDGAVPGELFF.

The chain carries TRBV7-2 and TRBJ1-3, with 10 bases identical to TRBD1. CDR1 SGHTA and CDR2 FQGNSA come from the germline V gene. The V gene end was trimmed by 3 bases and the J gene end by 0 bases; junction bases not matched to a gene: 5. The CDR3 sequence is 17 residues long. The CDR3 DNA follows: TGTGCCAGCAGCTTCCGGACAGGGGGACACTCTGGAAACACCATATATTTT. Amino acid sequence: CASSFRTGGHSGNTIYF.